This record looks at one TCR beta chain sequence and its context. Its specificity is not known. Germline lookup yields CDR1 SGHAT and CDR2 FQNNGV. V was cut by 5 bases and J by 6 bases, with 26 bases left in between. The CDR3 is 18 residues long. The data were taken from a study of cytomegalovirus exposure and HLA in healthy donors. The study ran its PCR with 60 Vbeta and 13 Jbeta primers. Method: immunoSEQ multiplex PCR; TCRdb's copy keeps in-frame clones and lacks some. The profile shows about 200,000 clones, around 79% of them singletons. Study-level results: In a later analysis, at a false discovery rate of 0.05, about 16,000 TCR beta sequences matched HLA alleles.

This sequence originates from a man between 18 and 35 years old in good health and CMV-seronegative. Sample: PBMCs. The gene calls are TRBV11-2 and TRBJ2-1; TRBD1 is a possible D gene (5 bases). CDR3 loop: CASSLIKRNRNSSNEQFF. CDR3 DNA: TGTGCCAGCAGCCTTATCAAACGCAACAGGAATTCCAGCAATGAGCAGTTCTTC.